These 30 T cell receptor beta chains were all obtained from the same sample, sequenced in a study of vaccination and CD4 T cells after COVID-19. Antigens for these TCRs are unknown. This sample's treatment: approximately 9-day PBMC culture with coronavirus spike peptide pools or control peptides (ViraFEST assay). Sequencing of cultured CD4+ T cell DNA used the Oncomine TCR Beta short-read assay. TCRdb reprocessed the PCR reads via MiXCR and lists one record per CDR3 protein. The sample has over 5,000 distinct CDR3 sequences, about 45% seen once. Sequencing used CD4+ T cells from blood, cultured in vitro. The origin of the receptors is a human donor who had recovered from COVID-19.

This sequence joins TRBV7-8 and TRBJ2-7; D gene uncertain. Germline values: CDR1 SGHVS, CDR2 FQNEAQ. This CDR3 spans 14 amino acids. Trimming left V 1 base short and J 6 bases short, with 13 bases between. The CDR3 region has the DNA TGTGCCAGCAGCTTAGGCTGGACGGGTAGCGAGCAGTACTTC. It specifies CASSLGWTGSEQYF.

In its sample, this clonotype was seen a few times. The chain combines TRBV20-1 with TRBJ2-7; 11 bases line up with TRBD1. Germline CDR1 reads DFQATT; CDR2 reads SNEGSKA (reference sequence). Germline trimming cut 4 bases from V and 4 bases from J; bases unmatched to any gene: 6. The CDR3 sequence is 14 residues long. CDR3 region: CSATPGTGGYEQYF. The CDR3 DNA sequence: TGCAGTGCTACCCCCGGGACAGGGGGTTACGAGCAGTACTTC.

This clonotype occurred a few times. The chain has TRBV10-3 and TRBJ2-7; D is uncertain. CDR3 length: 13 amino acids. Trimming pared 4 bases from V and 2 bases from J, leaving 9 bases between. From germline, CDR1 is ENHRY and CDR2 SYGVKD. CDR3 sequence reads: CAISGDGPYEQYF. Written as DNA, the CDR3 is TGTGCCATCAGTGGGGATGGACCCTACGAGCAGTACTTC.

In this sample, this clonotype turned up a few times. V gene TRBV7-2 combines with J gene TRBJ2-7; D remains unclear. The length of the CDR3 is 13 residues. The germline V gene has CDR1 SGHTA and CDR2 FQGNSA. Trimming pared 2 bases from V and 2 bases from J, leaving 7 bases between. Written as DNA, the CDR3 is TGTGCCAGCAGCTTATCCGACACCTACGAGCAGTACTTC. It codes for CASSLSDTYEQYF.

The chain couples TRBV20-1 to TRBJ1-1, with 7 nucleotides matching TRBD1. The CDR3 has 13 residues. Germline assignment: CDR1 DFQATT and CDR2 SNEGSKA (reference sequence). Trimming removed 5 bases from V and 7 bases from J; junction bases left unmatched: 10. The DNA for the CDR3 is TGCAGTGCTCCTCACGAACAGGGGAATGAAGCTTTCTTT. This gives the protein CSAPHEQGNEAFF.

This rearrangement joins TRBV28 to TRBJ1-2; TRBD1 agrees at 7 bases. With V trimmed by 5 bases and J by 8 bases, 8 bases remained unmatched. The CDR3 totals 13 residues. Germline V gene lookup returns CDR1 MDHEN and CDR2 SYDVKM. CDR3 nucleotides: TGTGCCAGCAGTCCCTCAGGGGGGTGGGGCTACACCTTC. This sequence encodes CASSPSGGWGYTF.

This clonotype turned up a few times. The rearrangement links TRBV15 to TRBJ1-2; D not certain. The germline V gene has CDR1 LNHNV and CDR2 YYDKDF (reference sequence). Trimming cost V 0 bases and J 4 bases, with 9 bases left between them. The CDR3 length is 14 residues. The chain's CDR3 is CATSRDSEAYGYTF. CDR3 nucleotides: TGTGCCACCAGCAGAGATTCAGAGGCCTATGGCTACACCTTC.

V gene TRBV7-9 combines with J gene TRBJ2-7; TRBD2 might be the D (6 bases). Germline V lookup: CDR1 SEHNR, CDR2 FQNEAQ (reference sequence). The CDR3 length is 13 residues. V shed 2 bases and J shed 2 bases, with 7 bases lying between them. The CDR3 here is CASSLLAAYEQYF. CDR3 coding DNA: TGTGCCAGCAGCTTATTAGCGGCCTACGAGCAGTACTTC.

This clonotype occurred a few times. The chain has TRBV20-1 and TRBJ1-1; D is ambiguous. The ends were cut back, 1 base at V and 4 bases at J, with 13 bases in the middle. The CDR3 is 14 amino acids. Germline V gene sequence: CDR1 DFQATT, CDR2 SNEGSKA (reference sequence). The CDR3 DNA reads TGCAGTGCTAGAGGTGATAGGGCGGGCACTGAAGCTTTCTTT. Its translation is CSARGDRAGTEAFF.

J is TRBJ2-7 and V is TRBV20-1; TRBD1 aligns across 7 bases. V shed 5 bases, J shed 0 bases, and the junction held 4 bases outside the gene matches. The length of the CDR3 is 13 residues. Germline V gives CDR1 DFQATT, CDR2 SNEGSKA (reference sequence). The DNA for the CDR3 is TGCAGTGCTTTAAGGGGGCCCTCCTACGAGCAGTACTTC. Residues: CSALRGPSYEQYF.

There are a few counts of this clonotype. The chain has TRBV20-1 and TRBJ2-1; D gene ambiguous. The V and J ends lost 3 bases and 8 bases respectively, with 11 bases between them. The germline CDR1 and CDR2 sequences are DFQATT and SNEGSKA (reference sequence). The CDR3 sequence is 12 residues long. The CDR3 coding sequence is TGCAGTGCTAGTTCGCGGCTAGATGAGCAGTTCTTC. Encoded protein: CSASSRLDEQFF.

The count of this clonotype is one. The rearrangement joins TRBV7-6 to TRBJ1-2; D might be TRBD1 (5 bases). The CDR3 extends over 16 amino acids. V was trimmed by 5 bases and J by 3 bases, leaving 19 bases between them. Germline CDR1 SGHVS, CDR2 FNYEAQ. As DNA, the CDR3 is TGTGCCAGCAGCCCCTATACCAGGGTATCGGACTATGGCTACACCTTC. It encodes CASSPYTRVSDYGYTF.

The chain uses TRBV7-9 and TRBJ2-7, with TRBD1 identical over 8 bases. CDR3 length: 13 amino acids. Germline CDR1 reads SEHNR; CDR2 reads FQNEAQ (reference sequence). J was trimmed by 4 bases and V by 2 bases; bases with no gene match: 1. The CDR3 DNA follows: TGTGCCAGCAGCTTATGGGACAGGTACGAGCAGTACTTC. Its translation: CASSLWDRYEQYF.

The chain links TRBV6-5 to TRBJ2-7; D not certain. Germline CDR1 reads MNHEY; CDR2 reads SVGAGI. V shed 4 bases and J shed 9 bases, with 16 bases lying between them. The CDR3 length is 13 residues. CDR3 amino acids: CASSSSPSIPQYF. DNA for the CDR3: TGTGCCAGCAGTTCCTCACCCTCTATACCGCAGTACTTC.

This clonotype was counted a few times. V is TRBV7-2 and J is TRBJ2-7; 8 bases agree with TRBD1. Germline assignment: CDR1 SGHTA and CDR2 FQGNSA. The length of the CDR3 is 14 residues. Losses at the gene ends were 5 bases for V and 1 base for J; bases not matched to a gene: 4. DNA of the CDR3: TGTGCCAGCAGCCCTCGGACAGGGTCCTACGAGCAGTACTTC. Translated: CASSPRTGSYEQYF.

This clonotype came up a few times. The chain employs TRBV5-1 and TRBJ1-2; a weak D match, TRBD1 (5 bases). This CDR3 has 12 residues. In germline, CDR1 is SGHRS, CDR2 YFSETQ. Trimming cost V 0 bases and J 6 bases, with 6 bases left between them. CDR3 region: CASSLVGDGYTF. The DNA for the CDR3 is TGCGCCAGCAGCTTGGTAGGGGATGGCTACACCTTC.

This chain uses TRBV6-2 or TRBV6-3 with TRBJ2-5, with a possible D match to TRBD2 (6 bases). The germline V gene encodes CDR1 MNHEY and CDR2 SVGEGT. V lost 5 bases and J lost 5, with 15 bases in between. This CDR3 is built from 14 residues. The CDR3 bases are TGTGCCAGCAGTCCACCTGGGGCGGGGGAGACCCAGTACTTC. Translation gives CASSPPGAGETQYF.

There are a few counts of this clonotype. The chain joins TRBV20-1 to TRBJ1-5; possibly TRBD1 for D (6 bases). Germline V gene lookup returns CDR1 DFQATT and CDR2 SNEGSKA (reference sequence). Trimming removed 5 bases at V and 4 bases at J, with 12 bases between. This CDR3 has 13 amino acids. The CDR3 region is CSAYRDMNQPQHF. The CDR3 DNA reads TGCAGTGCTTACAGGGATATGAATCAGCCCCAGCATTTT.

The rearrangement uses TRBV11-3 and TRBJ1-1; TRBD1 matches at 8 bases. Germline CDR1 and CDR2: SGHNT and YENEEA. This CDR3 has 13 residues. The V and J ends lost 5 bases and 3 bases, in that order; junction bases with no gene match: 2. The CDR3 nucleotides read TGTGCCAGCAGCCCACAGGGGGACACTGAAGCTTTCTTT. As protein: CASSPQGDTEAFF.

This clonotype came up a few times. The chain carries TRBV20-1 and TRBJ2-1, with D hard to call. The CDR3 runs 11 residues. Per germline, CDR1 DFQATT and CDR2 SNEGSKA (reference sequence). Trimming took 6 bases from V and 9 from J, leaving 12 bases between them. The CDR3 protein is CSARPGREQFF. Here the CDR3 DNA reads TGCAGTGCCAGGCCCGGCCGTGAGCAGTTCTTC.

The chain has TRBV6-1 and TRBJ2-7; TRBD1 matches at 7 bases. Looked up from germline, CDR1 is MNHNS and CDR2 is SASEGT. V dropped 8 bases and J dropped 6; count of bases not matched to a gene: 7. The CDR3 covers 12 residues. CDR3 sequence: CASGGRGTEQYF. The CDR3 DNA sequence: TGTGCCAGCGGAGGCAGGGGGACCGAGCAGTACTTC.

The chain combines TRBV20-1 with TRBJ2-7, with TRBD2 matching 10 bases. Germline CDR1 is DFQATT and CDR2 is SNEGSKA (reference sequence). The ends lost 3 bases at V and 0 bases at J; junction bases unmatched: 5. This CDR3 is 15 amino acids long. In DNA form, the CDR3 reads TGCAGTGCTAGGGGGGGACTAGCGAGCTCCTACGAGCAGTACTTC. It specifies CSARGGLASSYEQYF.

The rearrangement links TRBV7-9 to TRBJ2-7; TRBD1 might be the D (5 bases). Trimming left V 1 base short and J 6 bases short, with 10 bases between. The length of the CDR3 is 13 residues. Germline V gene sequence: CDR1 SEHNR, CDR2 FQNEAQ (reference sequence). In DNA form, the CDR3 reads TGTGCCAGCAGCTTAGAGGTAGGGGCCGAGCAGTACTTC. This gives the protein CASSLEVGAEQYF.

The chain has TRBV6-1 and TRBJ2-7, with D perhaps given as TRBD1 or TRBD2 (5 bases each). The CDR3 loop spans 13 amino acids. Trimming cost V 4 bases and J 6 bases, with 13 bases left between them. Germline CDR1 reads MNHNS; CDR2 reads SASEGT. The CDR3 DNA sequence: TGTGCCAGCAGTGGGGGACGGCTGTTCGAGCAGTACTTC. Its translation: CASSGGRLFEQYF.

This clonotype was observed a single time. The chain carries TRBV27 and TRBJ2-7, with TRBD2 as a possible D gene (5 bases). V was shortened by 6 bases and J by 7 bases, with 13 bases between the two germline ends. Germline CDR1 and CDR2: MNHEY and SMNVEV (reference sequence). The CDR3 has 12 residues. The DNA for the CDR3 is TGTGCCAGCAGCATTCGGGGTGGTGAGCAGTACTTC. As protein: CASSIRGGEQYF.

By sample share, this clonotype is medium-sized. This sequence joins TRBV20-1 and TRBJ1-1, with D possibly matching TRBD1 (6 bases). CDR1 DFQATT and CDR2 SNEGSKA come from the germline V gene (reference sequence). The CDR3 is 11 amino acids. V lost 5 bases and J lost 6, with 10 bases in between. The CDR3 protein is CSASTGPEAFF. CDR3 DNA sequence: TGCAGTGCTTCCACAGGGCCTGAAGCTTTCTTT.

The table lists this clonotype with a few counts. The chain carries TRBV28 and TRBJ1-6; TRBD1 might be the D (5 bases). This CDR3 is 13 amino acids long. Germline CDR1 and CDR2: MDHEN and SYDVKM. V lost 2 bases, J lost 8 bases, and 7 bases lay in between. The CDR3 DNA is TGTGCCAGCAGTTTACGGGACGATTCACCCCTCCACTTT. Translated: CASSLRDDSPLHF.

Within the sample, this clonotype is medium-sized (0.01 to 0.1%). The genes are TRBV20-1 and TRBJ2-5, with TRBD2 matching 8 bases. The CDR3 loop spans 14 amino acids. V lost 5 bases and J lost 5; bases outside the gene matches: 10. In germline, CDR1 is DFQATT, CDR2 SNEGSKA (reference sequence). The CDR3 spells CSAPPAGALETQYF. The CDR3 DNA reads TGCAGTGCTCCGCCAGCGGGGGCTCTTGAGACCCAGTACTTC.

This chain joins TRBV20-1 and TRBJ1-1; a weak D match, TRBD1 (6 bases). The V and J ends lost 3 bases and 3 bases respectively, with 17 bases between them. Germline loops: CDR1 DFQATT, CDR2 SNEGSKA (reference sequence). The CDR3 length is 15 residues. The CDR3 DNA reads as TGCAGTGCTAGTTGGGGCGGCAGGGGAGACACTGAAGCTTTCTTT. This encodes CSASWGGRGDTEAFF.

Here the CDR3 reads CSARAGQGRTEAFF. CDR3 nucleotides: TGCAGTGCTAGAGCAGGACAGGGCAGGACTGAAGCTTTCTTT. The chain has TRBV20-1 and TRBJ1-1, with 8 bases that match TRBD1. The germline V gene has CDR1 DFQATT and CDR2 SNEGSKA (reference sequence). V shed 1 base and J 5 bases; nucleotides not matched to a gene: 6. The CDR3 extends over 14 amino acids.